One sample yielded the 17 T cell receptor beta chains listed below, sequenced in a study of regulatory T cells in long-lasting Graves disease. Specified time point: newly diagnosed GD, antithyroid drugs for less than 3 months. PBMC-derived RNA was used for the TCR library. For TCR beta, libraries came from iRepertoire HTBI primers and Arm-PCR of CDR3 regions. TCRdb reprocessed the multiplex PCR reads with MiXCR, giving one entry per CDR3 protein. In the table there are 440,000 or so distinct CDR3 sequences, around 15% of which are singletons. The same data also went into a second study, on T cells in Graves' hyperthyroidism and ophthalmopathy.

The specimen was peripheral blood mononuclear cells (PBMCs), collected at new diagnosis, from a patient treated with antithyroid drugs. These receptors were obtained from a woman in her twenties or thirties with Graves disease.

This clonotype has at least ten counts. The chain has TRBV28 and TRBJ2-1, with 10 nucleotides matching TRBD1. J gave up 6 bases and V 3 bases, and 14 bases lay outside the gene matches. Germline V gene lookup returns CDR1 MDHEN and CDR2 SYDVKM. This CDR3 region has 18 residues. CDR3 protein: CASSFWDRGKSFGNEQFF. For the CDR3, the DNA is TGTGCCAGCAGTTTCTGGGACAGGGGTAAAAGTTTTGGCAATGAGCAGTTCTTC. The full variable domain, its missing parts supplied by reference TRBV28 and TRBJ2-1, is DVKVTQSSRYLVKRTGEKVFLECVQDMDHENMFWYRQDPGLGLRLIYFSYDVKMKEKGDIPEGYSVSREKKERFSLILESASTNQTSMYLCASSFWDRGKSFGNEQFFGPGTRLTVL.

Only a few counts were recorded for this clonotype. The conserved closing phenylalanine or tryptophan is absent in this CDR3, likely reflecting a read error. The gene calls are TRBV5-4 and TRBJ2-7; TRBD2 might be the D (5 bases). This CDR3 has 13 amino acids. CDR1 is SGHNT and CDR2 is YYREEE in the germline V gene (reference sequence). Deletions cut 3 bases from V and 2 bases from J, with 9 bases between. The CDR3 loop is CASSSWGAYEQYY. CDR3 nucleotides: TGTGCCAGCAGCTCCTGGGGAGCCTACGAGCAGTACTAC.

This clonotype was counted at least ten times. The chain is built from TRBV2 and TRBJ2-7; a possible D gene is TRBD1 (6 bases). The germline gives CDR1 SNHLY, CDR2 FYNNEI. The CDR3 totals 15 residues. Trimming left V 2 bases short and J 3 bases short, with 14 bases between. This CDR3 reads CASSETGQINYEQYF. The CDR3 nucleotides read TGTGCCAGCAGTGAAACGGGACAAATTAACTACGAGCAGTACTTC.

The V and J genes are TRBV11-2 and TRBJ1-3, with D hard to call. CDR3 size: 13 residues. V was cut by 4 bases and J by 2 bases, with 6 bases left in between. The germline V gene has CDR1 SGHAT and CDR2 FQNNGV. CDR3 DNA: TGTGCCAGCAGCTCCTCAACTGGAAACACCATATATTTT. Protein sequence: CASSSSTGNTIYF.

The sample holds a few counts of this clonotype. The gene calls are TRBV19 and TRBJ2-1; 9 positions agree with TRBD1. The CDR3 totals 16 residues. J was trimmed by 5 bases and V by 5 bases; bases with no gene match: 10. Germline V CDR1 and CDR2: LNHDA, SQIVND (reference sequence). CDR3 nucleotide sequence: TGTGCCAGTAGTCTTCTACCGGGACAGGGACACAATGAGCAGTTCTTC. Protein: CASSLLPGQGHNEQFF.

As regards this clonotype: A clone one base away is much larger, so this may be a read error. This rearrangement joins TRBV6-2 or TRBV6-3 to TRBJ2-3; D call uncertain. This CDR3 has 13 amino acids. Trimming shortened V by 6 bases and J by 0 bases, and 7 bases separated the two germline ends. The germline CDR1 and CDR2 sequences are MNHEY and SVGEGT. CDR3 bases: TGTGCCAGCAGCATGACTAGCACAGATACGCAGTATTTT. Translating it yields CASSMTSTDTQYF.

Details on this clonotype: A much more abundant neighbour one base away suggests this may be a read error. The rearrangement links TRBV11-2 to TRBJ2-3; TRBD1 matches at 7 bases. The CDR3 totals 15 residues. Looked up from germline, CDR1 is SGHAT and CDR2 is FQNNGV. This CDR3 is CASSPGQDDTHTQYF. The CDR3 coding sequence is TGTGCCAGCAGCCCCGGACAGGACGACACACATACGCAGTATTTT.

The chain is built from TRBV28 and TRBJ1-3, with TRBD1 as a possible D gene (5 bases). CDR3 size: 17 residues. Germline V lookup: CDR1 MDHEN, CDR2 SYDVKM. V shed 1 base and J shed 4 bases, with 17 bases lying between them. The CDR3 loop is CASSLSGARKGGNTIYF. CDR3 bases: TGTGCCAGCAGTTTATCCGGGGCCCGGAAGGGGGGAAACACCATATATTTT.

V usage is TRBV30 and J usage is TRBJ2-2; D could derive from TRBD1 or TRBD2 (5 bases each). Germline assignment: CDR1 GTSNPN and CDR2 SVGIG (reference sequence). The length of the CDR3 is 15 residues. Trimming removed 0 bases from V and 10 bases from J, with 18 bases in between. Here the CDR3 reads CAWSVRQRGSKELFF. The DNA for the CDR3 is TGTGCCTGGAGTGTACGTCAGAGGGGCTCTAAGGAGCTGTTTTTT.

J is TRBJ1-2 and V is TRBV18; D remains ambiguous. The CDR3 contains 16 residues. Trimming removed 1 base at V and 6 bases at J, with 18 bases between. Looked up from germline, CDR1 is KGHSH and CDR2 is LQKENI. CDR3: CASSPRAETYSHGYTF. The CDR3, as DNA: TGTGCCAGCTCACCACGCGCCGAGACCTACTCCCATGGCTACACCTTC.

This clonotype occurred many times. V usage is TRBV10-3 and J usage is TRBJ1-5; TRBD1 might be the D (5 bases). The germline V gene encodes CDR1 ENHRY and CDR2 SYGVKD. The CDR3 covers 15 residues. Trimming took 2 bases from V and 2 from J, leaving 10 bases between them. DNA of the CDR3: TGTGCCATCAGTGAGCCGGGGGGGGGCAATCAGCCCCAGCATTTT. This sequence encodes CAISEPGGGNQPQHF.

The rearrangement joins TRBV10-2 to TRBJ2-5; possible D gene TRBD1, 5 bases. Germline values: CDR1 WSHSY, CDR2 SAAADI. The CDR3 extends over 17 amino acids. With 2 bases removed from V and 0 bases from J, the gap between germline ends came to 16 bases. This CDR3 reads CASSEKTDYTYQETQYF. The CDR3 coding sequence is TGCGCCAGCAGTGAGAAGACAGATTATACGTACCAAGAGACCCAGTACTTC.

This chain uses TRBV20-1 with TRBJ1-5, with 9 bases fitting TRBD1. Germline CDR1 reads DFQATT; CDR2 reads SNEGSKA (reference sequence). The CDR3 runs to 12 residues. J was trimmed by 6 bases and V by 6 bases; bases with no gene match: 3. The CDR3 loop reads CSAGTGTQPQHF. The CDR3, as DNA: TGCAGTGCCGGGACAGGGACTCAGCCCCAGCATTTT.

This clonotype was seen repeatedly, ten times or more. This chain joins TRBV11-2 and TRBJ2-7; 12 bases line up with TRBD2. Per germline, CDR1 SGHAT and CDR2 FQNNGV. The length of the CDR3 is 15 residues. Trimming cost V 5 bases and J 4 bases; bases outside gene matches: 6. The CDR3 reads CASSPTSGGQYEQYF. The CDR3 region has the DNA TGTGCCAGCAGCCCGACTAGCGGGGGCCAATACGAGCAGTACTTC.

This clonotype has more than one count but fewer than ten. Here the CDR3 DNA reads TGCGCCAGCAGCCAGCTTCCAGGGCAGGGTCAGCCCCAGCATTTT. It yields the protein CASSQLPGQGQPQHF. The V gene is TRBV4-1, the J gene TRBJ1-5, with a tentative D call TRBD1 (5 bases). Trimming took off 3 bases at V and 6 bases at J, with 15 bases between the two ends. Germline CDR1 reads MGHRA; CDR2 reads YSYEKL. The CDR3 runs to 15 residues.

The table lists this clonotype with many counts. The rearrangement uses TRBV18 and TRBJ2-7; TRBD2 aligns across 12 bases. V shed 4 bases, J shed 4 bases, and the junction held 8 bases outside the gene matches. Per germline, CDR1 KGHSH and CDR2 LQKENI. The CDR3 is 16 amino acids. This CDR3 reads CASSLQATSGRYEQYF. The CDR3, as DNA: TGTGCCAGCTCACTCCAAGCGACTAGCGGGAGATACGAGCAGTACTTC.

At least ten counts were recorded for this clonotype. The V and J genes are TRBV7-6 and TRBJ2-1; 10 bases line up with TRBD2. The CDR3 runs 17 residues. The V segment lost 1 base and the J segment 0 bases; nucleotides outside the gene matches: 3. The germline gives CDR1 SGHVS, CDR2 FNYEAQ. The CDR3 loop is CASSLVSGRSSYNEQFF. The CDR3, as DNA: TGTGCCAGCAGCTTAGTTAGCGGGAGGAGCTCCTACAATGAGCAGTTCTTC. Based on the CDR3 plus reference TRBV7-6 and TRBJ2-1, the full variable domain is GAGVSQSPRYKVTKRGQDVALRCDPISGHVSLYWYRQALGQGPEFLTYFNYEAQQDKSGLPNDRFSAERPEGSISTLTIQRTEQRDSAMYRCASSLVSGRSSYNEQFFGPGTRLTVL.